The 21 T cell receptor beta chains below come from one sample, sequenced in a study of blood T cell repertoires in COVID-19. The data were produced by immunoSEQ multiplex PCR, yet TCRdb's version contains in-frame clones alone and is incomplete. The sample has about 45,000 clones; around 90% are singletons. The sample consisted of peripheral blood. Receptor source: a man between 50 and 59 years old with COVID-19, enrolled during active disease.

The chain couples TRBV19 to TRBJ2-1; 8 nucleotides match TRBD2. Germline-derived CDR1 and CDR2 are LNHDA and SQIVND (reference sequence). The CDR3 loop spans 18 amino acids. V dropped 6 bases and J dropped 0; count of bases not matched to a gene: 13. The CDR3 region is CASRRSGGPQSSYNEQFF. In DNA form, the CDR3 reads TGTGCCAGTAGACGATCGGGAGGGCCTCAGAGCTCCTACAATGAGCAGTTCTTC.

Of note for this clone: At one boundary the junction diverges from the germline segment, which might be a read error. The chain couples TRBV5-6 to TRBJ1-1; TRBD1 matches 8 bases. This CDR3 region has 14 residues. Germline lookup yields CDR1 SGHDT and CDR2 YYEEEE. In DNA form, the CDR3 reads TGTGCCGGCAGCACAGGGGGTTTGAACACTGAAGCTTTCTTT. Amino acid sequence: CAGSTGGLNTEAFF.

The rearrangement links TRBV5-1 to TRBJ1-5; TRBD1 might be the D (5 bases). Trimming pared 2 bases from V and 2 bases from J, leaving 11 bases between. The germline CDR1 and CDR2 sequences are SGHRS and YFSETQ. CDR3 length: 15 residues. CDR3 loop: CASSLEGAGNQPQHF. The CDR3 DNA follows: TGCGCCAGCAGCTTAGAAGGGGCAGGCAATCAGCCCCAGCATTTT.

The chain employs TRBV29-1 and TRBJ2-5; weak D call: TRBD1 (6 bases). The CDR3 length is 13 residues. Deletions cut 3 bases from V and 1 base from J, with 9 bases between. The germline gives CDR1 SQVTM, CDR2 ANQGSEA. CDR3 DNA: TGCAGCGTTGATGGCAGGGGCCAAGAGACCCAGTACTTC. Translating gives CSVDGRGQETQYF.

The chain links TRBV19 to TRBJ2-1; 13 positions match TRBD2. Trimming cost V 4 bases and J 7 bases; bases outside gene matches: 4. There are 15 residues in the CDR3. The germline V gene has CDR1 LNHDA and CDR2 SQIVND (reference sequence). CDR3 loop: CASSTLAGGVNEQFF. CDR3 DNA: TGTGCCAGTAGTACACTAGCGGGAGGGGTGAATGAGCAGTTCTTC.

J is TRBJ2-3 and V is TRBV11-2; 12 bases are shared with TRBD2. This CDR3 has 17 residues. From germline, CDR1 is SGHAT and CDR2 FQNNGV. V shed 5 bases and J 5 bases; nucleotides not matched to a gene: 11. CDR3 sequence (DNA): TGTGCCAGCAGCAGTTTTACTAGCGGGAGGATTGGAGATACGCAGTATTTT. It translates to CASSSFTSGRIGDTQYF. Variable domain in full (rest from reference TRBV11-2 and TRBJ2-3): EAGVAQSPRYKIIEKRQSVAFWCNPISGHATLYWYQQILGQGPKLLIQFQNNGVVDDSQLPKDRFSAERLKGVDSTLKIQPAKLEDSAVYLCASSSFTSGRIGDTQYFGPGTRLTVL.

The chain is built from TRBV5-4 and TRBJ2-2; TRBD2 matches 11 bases. V lost 0 bases to trimming and J lost 3 bases; unmatched junction nucleotides: 4. Looked up from germline, CDR1 is SGHNT and CDR2 is YYREEE (reference sequence). This CDR3 is built from 17 residues. The CDR3 reads CASSLGGTSGHTGELFF. The CDR3, as DNA: TGTGCCAGCAGCTTGGGGGGGACTAGCGGACACACCGGGGAGCTGTTTTTT.

The genes are TRBV13 and TRBJ2-5; TRBD2 aligns across 8 bases. This CDR3 comprises 15 residues. Germline CDR1 and CDR2: PRHDT and FYEKMQ (reference sequence). Trimming took 1 base from V and 5 from J; bases not matched to a gene: 6. CDR3 coding DNA: TGTGCCAGCAGCTTAGTGTCCGGGAGGGGGGAGACCCAGTACTTC. As protein: CASSLVSGRGETQYF.

J is TRBJ1-3 and V is TRBV7-3; D gene ambiguous. Germline-derived CDR1 and CDR2 are SGHTA and FQGTGA. Trimming left V 5 bases short and J 8 bases short, with 10 bases between. There are 12 residues in the CDR3. The CDR3 sequence is CASSPGTDTIYF. The CDR3 bases are TGTGCCAGCAGCCCAGGAACGGACACCATATATTTT.

This chain uses TRBV18 with TRBJ2-7; 7 bases fit TRBD1. The length of the CDR3 is 12 residues. Germline CDR1 reads KGHSH; CDR2 reads LQKENI. Trimming took 3 bases from V and 5 from J; bases not matched to a gene: 1. The CDR3 DNA sequence: TGTGCCAGCTCACCCGGGACAGACGAGCAGTACTTC. Translating gives CASSPGTDEQYF.

CDR3 bases: TGTGCCAGCAGCGTAGGACAGGAAGGTCAGCCCCAGCATTTT. This codes for CASSVGQEGQPQHF. The rearrangement uses TRBV9 and TRBJ1-5, with D maybe TRBD1 (6 bases). Trimming took off 0 bases at V and 6 bases at J, with 10 bases between the two ends. CDR3 size: 14 residues. The V gene's germline CDR1 is SGDLS and CDR2 YYNGEE.

The rearrangement links TRBV27 to TRBJ2-5, with a tentative D call TRBD1 (5 bases). CDR1 is MNHEY and CDR2 is SMNVEV in the germline V gene (reference sequence). This CDR3 has 12 residues. Trimming left V 5 bases short and J 2 bases short, with 6 bases between. The CDR3 sequence: CASSRQQETQYF. The DNA of the CDR3 is TGTGCCAGCAGTCGACAGCAAGAGACCCAGTACTTC.

This clone was seen once. V is TRBV29-1 and J is TRBJ1-2, with TRBD1 matching 9 bases. Germline-derived CDR1 and CDR2 are SQVTM and ANQGSEA. After removal of 6 bases from V and 6 bases from J, the junction contained 11 bases not matched to a gene. This CDR3 contains 14 residues. The CDR3 nucleotides are TGCAGCGTCCTCTACTACGGGACAGGGAATGGCTACACCTTC. This sequence encodes CSVLYYGTGNGYTF. The whole variable domain, remainder taken from reference TRBV29-1 and TRBJ1-2, is SAVISQKPSRDICQRGTSLTIQCQVDSQVTMMFWYRQQPGQSLTLIATANQGSEATYESGFVIDKFPISRPNLTFSTLTVSNMSPEDSSIYLCSVLYYGTGNGYTFGSGTRLTVV.

The chain couples TRBV10-3 to TRBJ1-5; D unresolved. V lost 0 bases, J lost 2 bases, and 8 bases lay in between. The CDR3 sequence is 15 residues long. CDR1 and CDR2 from the germline V gene are ENHRY and SYGVKD. The CDR3 loop reads CAISESRGGNQPQHF. DNA of the CDR3: TGTGCCATCAGTGAGTCGCGCGGGGGCAATCAGCCCCAGCATTTT.

The rearrangement uses TRBV10-3 and TRBJ1-5, with D possibly TRBD1 on 6 matching bases. V gave up 0 bases and J gave up 7 bases, with 10 bases separating them. Germline lookup yields CDR1 ENHRY and CDR2 SYGVKD. The CDR3 is made up of 14 amino acids. CDR3 DNA sequence: TGTGCCATCAGTGAGTCGACAGGTGACCAGCCCCAGCATTTT. Protein: CAISESTGDQPQHF.

This clone has a single count. The rearrangement joins TRBV7-9 to TRBJ1-2; 7 positions match TRBD1. The CDR3 runs 16 residues. With V trimmed by 6 bases and J by 3 bases, 13 bases remained unmatched. Germline CDR1 and CDR2: SEHNR and FQNEAQ (reference sequence). For the CDR3, the DNA is TGTGCCAGCAGAGGTACCGGGACAGAAGACTACTATGGCTACACCTTC. This sequence encodes CASRGTGTEDYYGYTF.

The chain recombines TRBV7-2 with TRBJ2-7, with 7 bases that match TRBD1. This CDR3 has 13 amino acids. The germline CDR1 and CDR2 sequences are SGHTA and FQGNSA. The V and J ends lost 7 bases and 3 bases, in that order; junction bases with no gene match: 6. CDR3 in amino acids: CASTPGQFYEQYF. The CDR3 bases are TGTGCCAGCACCCCGGGACAGTTCTACGAGCAGTACTTC.

This chain uses TRBV7-2 with TRBJ2-3, with 8 bases lining up with TRBD2. This CDR3 is built from 15 residues. The junction had 5 bases not matched to a gene; V was cut back by 5 bases and J by 1 base. CDR1 SGHTA and CDR2 FQGNSA come from the germline V gene. CDR3 region: CASSRQRGRTDTQYF. The CDR3 DNA reads as TGTGCCAGCAGCCGTCAGCGGGGGCGCACAGATACGCAGTATTTT.

The chain uses TRBV20-1 and TRBJ2-5; weak D call: TRBD2 (6 bases). V dropped 7 bases and J dropped 3 bases, with 6 bases sitting between them. This CDR3 has 10 residues. Germline CDR1 is DFQATT and CDR2 is SNEGSKA (reference sequence). The CDR3 sequence: CSGGKETQYF. The CDR3 nucleotides read TGCAGTGGCGGGAAAGAGACCCAGTACTTC.

The rearrangement joins TRBV7-9 to TRBJ1-2, with D hard to call. Trimming took off 2 bases at V and 5 bases at J, with 12 bases between the two ends. Germline assignment: CDR1 SEHNR and CDR2 FQNEAQ (reference sequence). The CDR3 is 14 amino acids. The CDR3 coding sequence is TGTGCCAGCAGCTTATCCCAGGCGCCGTATGGCTACACCTTC. It translates to CASSLSQAPYGYTF.

The V call is TRBV21-1, the J call TRBJ1-2. TRBV21-1 is given as a pseudogene. The CDR3 has 13 residues. The CDR3 protein is CASSKDFRALHTF. The CDR3 DNA is TGTGCCAGCAGCAAAGATTTCCGAGCCCTCCACACCTTC.